The clone carrying this T cell receptor (beta chain) is a singleton in its sample. Its target is unknown. Sequencing was performed with immunoSEQ multiplex PCR; in TCRdb, only in-frame clones are kept and a portion is missing. This table has almost 40,000 clones, more than 75% appearing once. The data originate from a study of T cells in localized non-small cell lung cancer. Study-level points and caveats: Greater T cell density in blood accompanied longer overall survival. One tumor region alone was sequenced, and heterogeneity therefore remains possible. There was higher T cell clonality in uninvolved adjacent lung than in tumor, and it was highest there.

Germline values: CDR1 SGHKS, CDR2 YYEKEE (reference sequence). Trimming at V came to 4 bases and at J to 2 bases, leaving 16 bases not matched to a gene. This CDR3 is 19 amino acids long. This chain joins TRBV5-5 and TRBJ2-3; 10 nucleotides match TRBD2. The origin of this receptor is a woman aged 40-70 years with stage II squamous cell lung carcinoma. Sequences were derived from PBMCs, sampled before any cancer treatment. The CDR3 spells CASSLEGLAGDQTTDTQYF. For the CDR3, the DNA is TGTGCCAGCAGCCTCGAAGGGCTAGCGGGAGACCAAACCACAGATACGCAGTATTTT.